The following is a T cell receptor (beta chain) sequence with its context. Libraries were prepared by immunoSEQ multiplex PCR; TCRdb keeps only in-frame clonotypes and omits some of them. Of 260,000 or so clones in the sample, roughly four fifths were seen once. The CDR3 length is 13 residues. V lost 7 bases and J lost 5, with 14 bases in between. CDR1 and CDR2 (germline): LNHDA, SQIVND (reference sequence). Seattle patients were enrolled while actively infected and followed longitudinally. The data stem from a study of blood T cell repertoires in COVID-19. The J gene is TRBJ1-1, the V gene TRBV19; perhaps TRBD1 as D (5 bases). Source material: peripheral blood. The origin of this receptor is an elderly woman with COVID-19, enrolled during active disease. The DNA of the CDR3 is TGTGCCAGTAAGGAGAAGGGGAGGACTGAAGCTTTCTTT. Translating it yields CASKEKGRTEAFF.